A single sample gave rise to the 10 T cell receptor beta chains below, sequenced in a study of a mutant IDH1 vaccine in newly diagnosed glioma (dated by TCRdb to about 2021). The sample's time point label, decoded: baseline, week 1 (first vaccination visit). According to the study, the label for this sample's treatment or condition signals: pre-vaccination baseline after standard-of-care therapy. Libraries came from the immunoSEQ multiplex PCR assay. TCRdb obtained this table from immuneACCESS and retained in-frame rearrangements with V and J assigned. These tables miss some clones; where compared with another copy, unresolved V genes account for less than half of the shortfall, and the remainder is unexplained. Across this sample there are around 100,000 clones, with roughly four fifths seen only once. The ten largest clones capture 4.5% to 5.5% of the sample. This sample comprised PBMCs, obtained from a glioma patient treated with radiotherapy, temozolomide or both. All receptors come from a man aged 35-49 years with glioma. Some clones in this sample may be carry-over from other donors' samples.

In its sample, this clone was seen once. The chain recombines TRBV5-1 with TRBJ2-7; 9 nucleotides match TRBD1. Germline V lookup: CDR1 SGHRS, CDR2 YFSETQ. The CDR3 totals 13 residues. V shed 7 bases, J shed 2 bases, and the junction held 4 bases outside the gene matches. The CDR3 spells CASGRDRAYEQYF. DNA for the CDR3: TGCGCCAGCGGGCGGGACAGGGCCTACGAGCAGTACTTC. The full variable domain, rest sourced from reference TRBV5-1 and TRBJ2-7, is KAGVTQTPRYLIKTRGQQVTLSCSPISGHRSVSWYQQTPGQGLQFLFEYFSETQRNKGNFPGRFSGRQFSNSRSEMNVSTLELGDSALYLCASGRDRAYEQYFGPGTRLTVT.

The chain joins TRBV29-1 to TRBJ2-5, with TRBD2 as a possible D gene (6 bases). Germline V CDR1 and CDR2: SQVTM, ANQGSEA. Trimming shortened V by 2 bases and J by 5 bases, and 9 bases separated the two germline ends. The CDR3 is 12 amino acids. Written as DNA, the CDR3 is TGCAGCGTTGAAATCAGCGGGGAGACCCAGTACTTC. It yields the protein CSVEISGETQYF.

The genes are TRBV2 and TRBJ2-3; D gene uncertain. The CDR3 consists of 13 residues. CDR1 is SNHLY, CDR2 FYNNEI, per germline. Trimming stripped 6 bases from V and 5 bases from J, with 12 bases between. CDR3 in amino acids: CASRRTVLDTQYF. In nucleotides, the CDR3 is TGTGCCAGCAGGAGGACGGTGCTAGATACGCAGTATTTT.

The gene calls are TRBV2 and TRBJ1-5; the D gene is possibly TRBD1 (5 bases). Germline V gene data show CDR1 as SNHLY and CDR2 as FYNNEI. This CDR3 spans 13 amino acids. CDR3 nucleotides: TGTGTCACGCAGGGAGATAGCAATCAGCCCCAGCATTTT. Its translation: CVTQGDSNQPQHF.

This clone was counted only a few times. The chain joins TRBV11-2 to TRBJ1-4, with 7 bases fitting TRBD1. From germline, CDR1 is SGHAT and CDR2 FQNNGV. V lost 5 bases, J lost 8 bases, and 11 bases stayed unmatched. The CDR3 has 15 residues. CDR3: CASSSQTGFREKLFF. The CDR3 region has the DNA TGTGCCAGCAGCAGCCAGACAGGGTTTAGGGAAAAACTGTTTTTT.

The chain uses TRBV5-1 and TRBJ1-6, with TRBD1 matching 7 bases. The CDR3 runs 14 residues. The trim removed 4 bases at V and 10 bases at J, leaving 8 bases unmatched. Germline CDR1 is SGHRS and CDR2 is YFSETQ. Written as DNA, the CDR3 is TGCGCCAGCAGCACAGGGGACGGAACCTCACCCCTCCACTTT. Translation gives CASSTGDGTSPLHF.

CDR3 in amino acids: CATVAGSSYEQYF. In DNA form, the CDR3 reads TGTGCCACCGTAGCGGGGAGCTCCTACGAGCAGTACTTC. The chain employs TRBV6-5 and TRBJ2-7; 8 bases match TRBD2. The CDR3 is made up of 13 amino acids. CDR1 and CDR2 (germline): MNHEY, SVGAGI. V was pared by 10 bases and J by 0 bases, with 5 bases of the junction left unmatched.

The chain uses TRBV18 and TRBJ1-5, with 9 positions matching TRBD1. The length of the CDR3 is 14 residues. The germline gives CDR1 KGHSH, CDR2 LQKENI. The V and J ends lost 4 bases and 3 bases, in that order; junction bases with no gene match: 1. The CDR3 protein is CASSQQGANQPQHF. CDR3 in DNA: TGTGCCAGCTCACAACAGGGGGCCAATCAGCCCCAGCATTTT.

The CDR3 spells CASSQTGGRSPLHF. The CDR3 nucleotides read TGTGCCAGCAGCCAAACCGGGGGTCGTTCACCCCTCCACTTT. The V call is TRBV13, the J call TRBJ1-6; tentative D call: TRBD1 (5 bases). Trimming took off 5 bases at V and 9 bases at J, with 14 bases between the two ends. This CDR3 region has 14 residues. Looked up from germline, CDR1 is PRHDT and CDR2 is FYEKMQ (reference sequence).

This clone was seen a single time. This rearrangement joins TRBV15 to TRBJ2-2; TRBD2 aligns across 12 bases. This CDR3 has 17 amino acids. The germline gives CDR1 LNHNV, CDR2 YYDKDF (reference sequence). V lost 0 bases and J lost 7; bases outside the gene matches: 6. The CDR3 is CATSREASGGASGELFF. The DNA for the CDR3 is TGTGCCACCAGCAGAGAGGCTAGCGGGGGGGCGAGCGGGGAGCTGTTTTTT.